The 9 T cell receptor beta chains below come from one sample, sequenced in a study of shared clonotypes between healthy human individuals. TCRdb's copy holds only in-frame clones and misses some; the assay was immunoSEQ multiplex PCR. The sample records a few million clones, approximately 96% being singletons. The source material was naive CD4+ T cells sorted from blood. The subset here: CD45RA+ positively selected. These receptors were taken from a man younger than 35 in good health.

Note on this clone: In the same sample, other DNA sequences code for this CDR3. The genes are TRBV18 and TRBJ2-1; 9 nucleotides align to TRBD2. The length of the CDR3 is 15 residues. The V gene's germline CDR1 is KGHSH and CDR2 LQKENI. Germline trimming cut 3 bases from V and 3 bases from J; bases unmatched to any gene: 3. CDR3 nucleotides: TGTGCCAGCTCACCGGGGACTAGCAGCTACAATGAGCAGTTCTTC. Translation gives CASSPGTSSYNEQFF.

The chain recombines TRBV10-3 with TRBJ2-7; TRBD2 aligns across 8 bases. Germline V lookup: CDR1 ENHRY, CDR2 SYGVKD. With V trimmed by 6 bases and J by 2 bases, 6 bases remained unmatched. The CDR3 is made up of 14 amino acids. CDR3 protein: CAIRASGPTYEQYF. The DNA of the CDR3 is TGTGCCATCAGAGCTAGCGGGCCAACCTACGAGCAGTACTTC.

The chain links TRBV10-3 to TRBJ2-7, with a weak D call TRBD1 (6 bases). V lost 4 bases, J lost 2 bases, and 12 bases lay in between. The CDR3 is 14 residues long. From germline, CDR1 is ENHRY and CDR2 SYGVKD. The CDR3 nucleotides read TGTGCCATCAGTGGGTCGGACAGTCCCTACGAGCAGTACTTC. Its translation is CAISGSDSPYEQYF.

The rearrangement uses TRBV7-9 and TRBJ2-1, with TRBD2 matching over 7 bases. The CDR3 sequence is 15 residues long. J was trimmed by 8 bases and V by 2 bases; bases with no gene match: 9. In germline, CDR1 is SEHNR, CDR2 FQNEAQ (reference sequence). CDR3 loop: CASSLPTLGGDEQFF. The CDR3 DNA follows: TGTGCCAGCAGCTTACCCACCCTGGGGGGGGATGAGCAGTTCTTC. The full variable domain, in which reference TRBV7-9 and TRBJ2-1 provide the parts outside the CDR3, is DTGVSQNPRHKITKRGQNVTFRCDPISEHNRLYWYRQTLGQGPEFLTYFQNEAQLEKSRLLSDRFSAERPKGSFSTLEIQRTEQGDSAMYLCASSLPTLGGDEQFFGPGTRLTVL.

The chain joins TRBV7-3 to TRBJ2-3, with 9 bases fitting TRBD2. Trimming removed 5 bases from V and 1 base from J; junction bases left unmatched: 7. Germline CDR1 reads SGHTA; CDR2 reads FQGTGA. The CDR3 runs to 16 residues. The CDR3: CASSQQRTSGTDTQYF. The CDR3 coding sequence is TGTGCCAGCAGCCAACAACGGACTAGCGGCACAGATACGCAGTATTTT. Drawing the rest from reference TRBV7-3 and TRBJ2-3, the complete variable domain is GAGVSQTPSNKVTEKGKYVELRCDPISGHTALYWYRQSLGQGPEFLIYFQGTGAADDSGLPNDRFFAVRPEGSVSTLKIQRTERGDSAVYLCASSQQRTSGTDTQYFGPGTRLTVL.

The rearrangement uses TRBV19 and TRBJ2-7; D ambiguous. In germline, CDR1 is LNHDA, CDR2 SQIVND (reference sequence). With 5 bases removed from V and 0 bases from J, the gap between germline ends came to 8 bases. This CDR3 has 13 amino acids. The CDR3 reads CASSGISSYEQYF. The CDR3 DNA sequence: TGTGCCAGTAGTGGGATTAGCTCCTACGAGCAGTACTTC.

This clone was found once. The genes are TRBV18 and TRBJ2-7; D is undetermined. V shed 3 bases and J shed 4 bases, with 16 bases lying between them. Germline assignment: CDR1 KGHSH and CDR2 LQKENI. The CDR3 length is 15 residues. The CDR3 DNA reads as TGTGCCAGCTCACCTAGCACCCTTCTCGGGTACGAGCAGTACTTC. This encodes CASSPSTLLGYEQYF. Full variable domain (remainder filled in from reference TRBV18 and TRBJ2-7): NAGVMQNPRHLVRRRGQEARLRCSPMKGHSHVYWYRQLPEEGLKFMVYLQKENIIDESGMPKERFSAEFPKEGPSILRIQQVVRGDSAAYFCASSPSTLLGYEQYFGPGTRLTVT.

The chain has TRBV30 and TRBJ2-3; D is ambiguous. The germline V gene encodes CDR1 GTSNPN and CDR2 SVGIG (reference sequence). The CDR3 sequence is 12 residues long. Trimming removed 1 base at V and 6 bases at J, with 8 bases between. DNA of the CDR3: TGTGCCTGGAGTGCTACACGCGATACGCAGTATTTT. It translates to CAWSATRDTQYF.

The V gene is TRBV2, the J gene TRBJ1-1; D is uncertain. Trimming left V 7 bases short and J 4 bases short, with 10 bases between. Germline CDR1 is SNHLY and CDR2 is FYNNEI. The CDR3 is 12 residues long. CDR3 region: CASTGEITEAFF. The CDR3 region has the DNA TGTGCCAGCACTGGGGAAATCACTGAAGCTTTCTTT.